Each of the 4 T cell receptor beta chains below was sequenced from the same sample in a study of CD8 T cells in ankylosing spondylitis. TCRdb analysed the 5' RACE reads with MiXCR anew, one entry per CDR3 protein. This sample carries some 140,000 distinct CDR3 sequences, about 10% of them seen once, and the ten largest clones take about 4%. Sample: blood, either unsorted or a sorted T cell fraction (not recorded which). These TCRs come from a female donor with ankylosing spondylitis or in good health (not recorded which).

This chain uses TRBV3-1 with TRBJ2-7; no clear D gene. The CDR3 contains 14 residues. Germline loops: CDR1 LGHDT, CDR2 YNNKEL (reference sequence). Trimming stripped 0 bases from V and 1 base from J, with 7 bases between. The CDR3 reads CASSQEGRSYEQYF. DNA of the CDR3: TGTGCCAGCAGCCAAGAAGGGCGGTCCTACGAGCAGTACTTC.

This clonotype was recorded at least ten times. This CDR3 reads CASRWGTDTQYF. In nucleotides, the CDR3 is TGCGCCAGCAGATGGGGAACAGATACGCAGTATTTT. V gene TRBV5-1 combines with J gene TRBJ2-3; no clear D. CDR3 size: 12 residues. Trimming stripped 5 bases from V and 3 bases from J, with 7 bases between. Per the germline V gene, CDR1 is SGHRS and CDR2 is YFSETQ.

The sample holds many counts of this clonotype. The CDR3 DNA reads as TGTGCCAGCAGTCCCACCGGAAGCACAGATACGCAGTATTTT. It yields the protein CASSPTGSTDTQYF. The chain uses TRBV12-3 or TRBV12-4 and TRBJ2-3; D gene ambiguous. CDR3 length: 14 amino acids. The germline V and J ends were trimmed by 5 bases and 0 bases, with 9 bases remaining between them.

This clonotype came up many times. This chain connects TRBV20-1 to TRBJ2-3, with D perhaps being TRBD1 or TRBD2 (5 bases each). Trimming left V 1 base short and J 6 bases short, with 11 bases between. Germline V lookup: CDR1 DFQATT, CDR2 SNEGSKA (reference sequence). The CDR3 runs 13 residues. CDR3 protein: CSARGLEGDTQYF. CDR3 DNA sequence: TGCAGTGCTAGAGGCCTAGAGGGGGATACGCAGTATTTT.